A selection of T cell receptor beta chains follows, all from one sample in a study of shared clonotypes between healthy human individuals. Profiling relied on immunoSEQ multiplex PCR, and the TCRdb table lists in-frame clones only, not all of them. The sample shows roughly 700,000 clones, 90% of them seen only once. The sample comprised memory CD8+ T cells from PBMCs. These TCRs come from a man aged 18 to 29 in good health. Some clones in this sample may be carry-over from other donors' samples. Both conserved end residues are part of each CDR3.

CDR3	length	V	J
CASSPGVKGAGTDTQYF	17	TRBV5-1	TRBJ2-3
CASSLGLAYEQYF	13	TRBV7-2	TRBJ2-7
CASGQVRGSIQYF	13	TRBV4-2	TRBJ2-4
CASKDREDEKLFF	13	TRBV27	TRBJ1-4
CASSLGGSYGYTF	13	TRBV5-4	TRBJ1-2
CSARRDTQYF	10	TRBV29-1	TRBJ2-3
CASSHIRGGSGNTIYF	16	TRBV4-1	TRBJ1-3
CASSSRPGLAGDNEQFF	17	TRBV27	TRBJ2-1
CASSPGQGHREQYF	14	TRBV27	TRBJ2-7
CASRINSYEQYF	12	TRBV28	TRBJ2-7
CASSLDVRNEQFF	13	TRBV11-3	TRBJ2-1
CASSDRHHETQYF	13	TRBV9	TRBJ2-5
CAWSWGGYGEQYF	13	TRBV30	TRBJ2-7
CASSFTPLRGLSGNTIYF	18	TRBV7-9	TRBJ1-3
CASSIDRGSARLGYTF	16	TRBV19	TRBJ1-2
CASSQERTSGYEQYF	15	TRBV4-3	TRBJ2-7
CAWTQLASSTDTQYF	15	TRBV30	TRBJ2-3